These 19 T cell receptor beta chains were all obtained from the same sample, sequenced in a study of T cell clones after liver transplantation (dated by TCRdb to about 2019). The method behind the library was the immunoSEQ multiplex PCR assay. The table was pulled from immuneACCESS by TCRdb, which kept in-frame rearrangements only. Such tables lose some clones; where checked, under half of the loss comes from unresolved V genes, and the rest has no known cause. The sample data list tens of thousands of clones, and roughly 92% of these were observed just once. The ten largest clones capture over 0.75% of the sample. This sample comprised CD4+ T cells from blood, obtained nearly 26 months after liver transplant. These receptors all stem from a human patient who received a liver transplant. Following a transplant, a fraction of the T cells may be traceable to the graft donor.

CDR3 loop: CASSPGGTGGGETQYF. The CDR3 nucleotides read TGCGCCAGCAGCCCCGGTGGGACAGGGGGCGGGGAGACCCAGTACTTC. The chain joins TRBV5-1 to TRBJ2-5; 12 bases are shared with TRBD1. CDR3 length: 16 residues. J was trimmed by 5 bases and V by 4 bases; bases with no gene match: 9. The germline V gene has CDR1 SGHRS and CDR2 YFSETQ.

This chain connects TRBV2 to TRBJ1-1, with D tentatively TRBD1 (5 bases). Germline values: CDR1 SNHLY, CDR2 FYNNEI. The CDR3 consists of 13 residues. V shed 8 bases and J shed 0 bases, with 10 bases lying between them. DNA for the CDR3: TGTGCCAGCGTAGGACAAGTGAACACTGAAGCTTTCTTT. Its protein is CASVGQVNTEAFF.

This clone was seen only a few times. The chain has TRBV18 and TRBJ2-1; 9 nucleotides align to TRBD1. The germline V gene encodes CDR1 KGHSH and CDR2 LQKENI. The CDR3 length is 12 residues. V gave up 5 bases and J gave up 12 bases; unmatched junction bases: 5. The CDR3 loop reads CASSSDRGLQFF. The CDR3 DNA is TGTGCCAGCTCATCGGACAGGGGATTGCAGTTCTTC.

The chain carries TRBV9 and TRBJ2-5; 9 nucleotides align to TRBD1. Germline lookup yields CDR1 SGDLS and CDR2 YYNGEE. V gave up 4 bases and J gave up 5 bases; unmatched junction bases: 9. The CDR3 totals 15 residues. As DNA, the CDR3 is TGTGCCAGCAGCACCGGGGACAGGGAGTCGGAGACCCAGTACTTC. Its protein product is CASSTGDRESETQYF. The variable domain in full, completed from reference TRBV9 and TRBJ2-5, reads DSGVTQTPKHLITATGQRVTLRCSPRSGDLSVYWYQQSLDQGLQFLIQYYNGEERAKGNILERFSAQQFPDLHSELNLSSLELGDSALYFCASSTGDRESETQYFGPGTRLLVL.

V gene TRBV19 combines with J gene TRBJ2-4; D is undetermined. Germline lookup yields CDR1 LNHDA and CDR2 SQIVND (reference sequence). Trimming took off 6 bases at V and 0 bases at J, with 9 bases between the two ends. CDR3 length: 14 amino acids. The CDR3 DNA sequence: TGTGCCAGTAGCCGGACCGAAGCCAAAAACATTCAGTACTTC. Translation gives CASSRTEAKNIQYF.

This sequence joins TRBV6-1 and TRBJ2-5; D ambiguous. Trimming stripped 5 bases from V and 3 bases from J, with 10 bases between. Per germline, CDR1 MNHNS and CDR2 SASEGT. This CDR3 has 13 amino acids. DNA of the CDR3: TGTGCCAGCAGTCGAGCAGAGAAAGAGACCCAGTACTTC. Its protein product is CASSRAEKETQYF.

This chain links TRBV6-1 with TRBJ1-4; no clear D gene. The CDR3 extends over 15 amino acids. Germline assignment: CDR1 MNHNS and CDR2 SASEGT. V lost 2 bases, J lost 0 bases, and 7 bases lay in between. CDR3 sequence: CASSEYTATNEKLFF. In DNA, the CDR3 is TGTGCCAGCAGTGAATATACCGCAACTAATGAAAAACTGTTTTTT.

The CDR3 nucleotides are TGCGCCAGCAGCGGGACAGGGGTCACTGAAGCTTTCTTT. Translating gives CASSGTGVTEAFF. The chain employs TRBV5-1 and TRBJ1-1; 10 bases are a match to TRBD1. Germline trimming cut 4 bases from V and 4 bases from J; bases unmatched to any gene: 1. This CDR3 has 13 residues. CDR1 SGHRS and CDR2 YFSETQ come from the germline V gene.

The genes are TRBV18 and TRBJ1-2, with TRBD1 matching over 8 bases. The CDR3 has 13 amino acids. V lost 9 bases and J lost 2; bases outside the gene matches: 5. CDR1 KGHSH and CDR2 LQKENI come from the germline V gene. The CDR3 protein is CASRQGTNYGYTF. DNA of the CDR3: TGTGCCAGTAGACAGGGGACGAACTATGGCTACACCTTC.

This clone was seen a handful of times. Other DNA variants within this sample encode the same CDR3. This sequence joins TRBV5-1 and TRBJ2-7; TRBD1 might be the D (6 bases). The CDR3 has 15 amino acids. V was clipped by 0 bases and J by 3 bases, with 13 bases between them. Germline V gives CDR1 SGHRS, CDR2 YFSETQ. In DNA, the CDR3 is TGCGCCAGCAGCTTGGAGGCAGGGGTATACTACGAGCAGTACTTC. Its translation: CASSLEAGVYYEQYF.

The chain is built from TRBV5-1 and TRBJ2-7; possible D gene TRBD1, 6 bases. The CDR3 loop spans 15 amino acids. V was shortened by 2 bases and J by 3 bases, with 15 bases between the two germline ends. Per the germline V gene, CDR1 is SGHRS and CDR2 is YFSETQ. The CDR3 reads CASSFGQAGDYEQYF. CDR3 nucleotides: TGCGCCAGCAGCTTTGGGCAGGCAGGGGACTACGAGCAGTACTTC. The full variable domain, with the rest looked up from reference TRBV5-1 and TRBJ2-7, is KAGVTQTPRYLIKTRGQQVTLSCSPISGHRSVSWYQQTPGQGLQFLFEYFSETQRNKGNFPGRFSGRQFSNSRSEMNVSTLELGDSALYLCASSFGQAGDYEQYFGPGTRLTVT.

The rearrangement links TRBV29-1 to TRBJ2-3; the match to TRBD2 covers 7 bases. V gave up 4 bases and J gave up 1 base; unmatched junction bases: 2. CDR1 and CDR2 (germline): SQVTM, ANQGSEA. CDR3 size: 13 residues. The chain's CDR3 is CSVATSGTDTQYF. The CDR3 DNA is TGCAGCGTTGCAACTAGCGGCACAGATACGCAGTATTTT.

The chain combines TRBV6-1 with TRBJ1-4; D is uncertain. The ends were cut back, 6 bases at V and 4 bases at J, with 3 bases in the middle. The CDR3 has 11 residues. Germline V gene data show CDR1 as MNHNS and CDR2 as SASEGT. This CDR3 is CASRHNEKLFF. CDR3 sequence (DNA): TGTGCCAGCAGACATAATGAAAAACTGTTTTTT.

This chain uses TRBV29-1 with TRBJ2-3; D possibly corresponds to TRBD2 (6 bases). Germline-derived CDR1 and CDR2 are SQVTM and ANQGSEA. The CDR3 is 15 residues long. Between the trimmed V and J ends, which lost 7 bases and 6 bases, there was a span of 23 bases. CDR3 sequence reads: CSGKASAIPADTQYF. For the CDR3, the DNA is TGCAGCGGGAAGGCTAGCGCGATCCCTGCGGATACGCAGTATTTT.

This rearrangement joins TRBV7-6 to TRBJ1-1; D is uncertain. Germline lookup yields CDR1 SGHVS and CDR2 FNYEAQ. With 3 bases removed from V and 1 base from J, the gap between germline ends came to 15 bases. This CDR3 is built from 16 residues. In nucleotides, the CDR3 is TGTGCCAGCAGCTTCGGATCGCTTCGACAGAACACTGAAGCTTTCTTT. Encoded protein: CASSFGSLRQNTEAFF.

The genes are TRBV12-5 and TRBJ2-3; weak D call: TRBD2 (6 bases). The germline V gene has CDR1 LGHNT and CDR2 FRNRAP. With 10 bases removed from V and 4 bases from J, the gap between germline ends came to 9 bases. The CDR3 is made up of 11 amino acids. For the CDR3, the DNA is TGTGCTATAACGGGAGCAGATACGCAGTATTTT. Amino acid sequence: CAITGADTQYF. Using reference TRBV12-5 and TRBJ2-3 for the parts outside the CDR3, the full variable domain is DARVTQTPRHKVTEMGQEVTMRCQPILGHNTVFWYRQTMMQGLELLAYFRNRAPLDDSGMPKDRFSAEMPDATLATLKIQPSEPRDSAVYFCAITGADTQYFGPGTRLTVL.

This clone showed up just once. The chain employs TRBV19 and TRBJ2-4, with a weak D call TRBD1 (5 bases). V was clipped by 3 bases and J by 4 bases, with 10 bases between them. CDR1 LNHDA and CDR2 SQIVND come from the germline V gene (reference sequence). The CDR3 totals 14 residues. The CDR3 bases are TGTGCCAGTAGTATGCAGGGAAATAAAAACATTCAGTACTTC. Its translation is CASSMQGNKNIQYF.

The J gene is TRBJ2-2, the V gene TRBV28; maybe TRBD1 (6 bases). Germline assignment: CDR1 MDHEN and CDR2 SYDVKM. This CDR3 comprises 11 residues. The V end lost 7 bases, the J end lost 13 bases, and 13 bases lay between the germline ends. CDR3 bases: TGTGCCAGCAACCGTCAGGGGAGGCTGTTTTTT. Translated: CASNRQGRLFF.

The chain carries TRBV5-6 and TRBJ2-1; D unresolved. The CDR3 contains 11 residues. Between the trimmed V and J ends, which lost 4 bases and 10 bases, there was a span of 9 bases. The germline V gene encodes CDR1 SGHDT and CDR2 YYEEEE. DNA of the CDR3: TGTGCCAGCAGCGACGCATGGGAGCAGTTCTTC. Translation gives CASSDAWEQFF.